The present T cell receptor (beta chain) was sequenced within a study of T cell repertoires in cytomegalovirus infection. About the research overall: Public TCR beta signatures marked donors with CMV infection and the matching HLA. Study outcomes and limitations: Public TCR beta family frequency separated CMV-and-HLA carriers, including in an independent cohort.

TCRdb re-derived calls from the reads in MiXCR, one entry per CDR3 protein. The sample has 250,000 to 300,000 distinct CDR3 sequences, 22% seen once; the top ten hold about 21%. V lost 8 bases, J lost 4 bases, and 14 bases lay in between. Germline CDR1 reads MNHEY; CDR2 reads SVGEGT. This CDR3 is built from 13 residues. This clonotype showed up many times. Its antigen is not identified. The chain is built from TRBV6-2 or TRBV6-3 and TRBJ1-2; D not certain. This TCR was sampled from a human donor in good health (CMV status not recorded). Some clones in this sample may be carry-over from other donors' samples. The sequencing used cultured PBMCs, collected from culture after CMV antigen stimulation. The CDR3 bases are TGTGCCAGCTCTCGGGCGAGTCTCTATGGCTACACCTTC. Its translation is CASSRASLYGYTF.